This is a list of T cell receptor delta chains from one sample in a study of γδ T cells in repeated Plasmodium falciparum infection. TCRdb processed the multiplex PCR reads again with the CATT caller. The sample contains 90,000 to 95,000 delta-chain clones, 0.98% of which appear only once. Input material: gamma-delta T cells from blood. Every receptor here comes from a pool of human donors (malaria-infected and uninfected, not separated). Both conserved end residues are part of each CDR3. D genes are given only for firm matches. Clone size is given for some rows only: seen once, a few or many times, or a class if the clone is expanded.

clone_size d_call j_call v_call cdr3_nt cdr3_aa
- TRDD3 TRDJ1 TRDV1 TGTGCTCTTGGGGAAGCGCAGGAGCTACTGGGGGACACCCTTAAACTCATCTTT CALGEAQELLGDTLKLIF
many TRDD3 TRDJ1 TRDV1 TGTGCTCTTGGGGAACCCTCTACGCGGGGATACGCACCCGATAAACTCATCTTT CALGEPSTRGYAPDKLIF
medium-sized - TRDJ1 TRDV2 TGTGCCTGTGACACCGTAAGTTTGCCGTACACCGATAAACTCATCTTT CACDTVSLPYTDKLIF
many - TRDJ1 TRDV1 TGTGCTCTTGGGGTCACTCGGGGGAGGGCTGGGATGTACACCGATAAACTCATCTTT CALGVTRGRAGMYTDKLIF
many TRDD3 TRDJ1 TRDV2 TGTGCCTGTGACTCCGTACTGGGGACGCCGGACACCGATAAACTCATCTTT CACDSVLGTPDTDKLIF
many TRDD3 TRDJ1 TRDV1 TGTGCTCTTGGGGAACTGTGGCGCCAGGGACGTCTGGGGGATAAAAGAAGTCGACTCATCTTT CALGELWRQGRLGDKRSRLIF
medium-sized - TRDJ1 TRDV1 TGTGCTCTTGGGGAAGAGCCCCCAACGTACACCGATAAACTCATCTTT CALGEEPPTYTDKLIF
many TRDD3 TRDJ1 TRAV29/DV5 TGTGCAGCAAGCGGGGCCTACGACCCGTACTGGGGGATACATCAATACACCGATAAACTCATCTTT CAASGAYDPYWGIHQYTDKLIF
medium-sized - TRDJ3 TRDV2 TGTGCCTGTGACACCTGGGACACCCGACAGATGTTTTTC CACDTWDTRQMFF
many TRDD3 TRDJ1 TRDV2 TGTGCCTGTGACAACGTACTGGGGGACAAAGGGGCGTACACCGATAAACTCATCTTT CACDNVLGDKGAYTDKLIF
many - TRDJ1 TRDV1 TGTGCTCTTGGATATCATCGGCGGTTTTTCCCTCCCACCGATAAACTCATCTTT CALGYHRRFFPPTDKLIF
many - TRDJ1 TRDV1 TGTGCTCTTGGGGAACTCTGCTATAAGCTGCCCGATAAACTCATCTTT CALGELCYKLPDKLIF
many TRDD3 TRDJ1 TRDV2 TGTGCCTGTGACCAACTGGGGGATACCGGGCCGGTAAGGACCGATAAACTCATCTTT CACDQLGDTGPVRTDKLIF
- - TRDJ1 TRDV1 TGTGCTCTCGGGGAACTAGTTTCCCGCAAACTCATCTTT CALGELVSRKLIF
many TRDD2 TRDJ1 TRDV1 TGTGCTCTTGGGACCTACGCCGAACTTCCTAGAACCGATAAACTCATCTTT CALGTYAELPRTDKLIF
many TRDD3 TRDJ1 TRDV1 TGTGCTCTTGGGGAAAGTCTTCTGCCCCTCGTACTGGGGGATTTCTTTCCCCGCTACACCGATAAACTCATCTTT CALGESLLPLVLGDFFPRYTDKLIF
many - TRDJ1 TRDV2 TGTGCCTGTGACACCGTCGGGGTTGGGTCCCATAAACTCATCTTT CACDTVGVGSHKLIF
many - TRDJ1 TRDV1 TGTGCTCTTGGGACTCGACTGCCGTTTGGGACCGATAAACTCATCTTT CALGTRLPFGTDKLIF
medium-sized - TRDJ1 TRDV1 TGTGCTCTTGGGGACCCATTAACCGGGTACACCGATAAACTCATCTTT CALGDPLTGYTDKLIF
many TRDD2 TRDJ1 TRDV1 TGTGCTCTTGGGACCTTCCTCCGGGAGGGATCCCACCAATACTCAAATGCTAACACCGATAAACTCATCTTT CALGTFLREGSHQYSNANTDKLIF
many TRDD3 TRDJ1 TRDV1 TGTGCTCTTGGGGCGCCTCCTCTTGGTGGGGGATTGAATGCTAAACTCATCTTT CALGAPPLGGGLNAKLIF
many TRDD3 TRDJ1 TRDV2 TGTGCCTGTGACACCGTGGGTCCGGGGGATACGTCAAGTGATAAACTCATCTTT CACDTVGPGDTSSDKLIF
many TRDD3 TRDJ1 TRDV2 TGTGCCTGTGAGTCGTCTGGGGGACTTACCGATAAACTCATCTTT CACESSGGLTDKLIF
many - TRDJ1 TRDV1 TGTGCTCTTGGGGAATTGGGCGTACTGGGAGTATGGGGGTCCACCGATAAACTCATCTTT CALGELGVLGVWGSTDKLIF
medium-sized - TRDJ1 TRDV2 TGTGCCTGTGACACTTTGCACGCGCGGAGTGAGTACACCGATAAACTCATCTTT CACDTLHARSEYTDKLIF
many - TRDJ1 TRDV2 TGTGCCTGTGACACCGTGACTGTAGGAGCCCGGGGGACCGATAAACTCATCTTT CACDTVTVGARGTDKLIF
many TRDD3 TRDJ1 TRDV2 TGTGCCTGTGACACTTTAAGGGGACTGGGGGATGCCGGCACCGATAAACTCATCTTT CACDTLRGLGDAGTDKLIF
many TRDD3 TRDJ1 TRDV2 TGTGCCTGTGACACCGGGCGGTGGGGGATACGCGGGGGGACCGATAAACTCATCTTT CACDTGRWGIRGGTDKLIF
many - TRDJ1 TRDV1 TGTGCTCTTGGGGACGCTATCCAAGCTGGGCCGATTCCGTACGATAAACTCATCTTT CALGDAIQAGPIPYDKLIF
medium-sized TRDD3 TRDJ1 TRDV1 TGTGCTCTTGGGGAACTTGGCAAATTATCCCTCAAAGTACTGGGGGATACTTACTATAAACTCATCTTT CALGELGKLSLKVLGDTYYKLIF
medium-sized TRDD3 TRDJ1 TRDV2 TGTGCCTGTGACACCGTGGCCCTGGGGGATACGCATCACACCGATAAACTCATCTTT CACDTVALGDTHHTDKLIF
many - TRDJ1 TRDV1 TGTGCTCTTGGGGGGGGCCTTCCTCCTACTGGGCCTCGGGGGATCAGACCTTACACCGATAAACTCATCTTT CALGGGLPPTGPRGIRPYTDKLIF
many TRDD3 TRDJ1 TRDV1 TGTGCTCTTGGGGAATCCAATAAGGCGGCCTTACTGGGGGATACAAAACGGTACACCGATAAACTCATCTTT CALGESNKAALLGDTKRYTDKLIF
many TRDD3 TRDJ1 TRDV2 TGTGCCTGTGACACCGTTCGTGGGGGACCCCGAGAGACCACCGATAAACTCATCTTT CACDTVRGGPRETTDKLIF
many TRDD3 TRDJ1 TRDV2 TGTGCCTGTGACACCGTCGGGGGGATGTACACCGATAAACTCATCTTT CACDTVGGMYTDKLIF
medium-sized TRDD3 TRDJ1 TRDV1 TGTGCTCTTGGGGAACTTCCCCCCCCAGTACTGGGGGATGCAACGTACACCGATAAACTCATCTTT CALGELPPPVLGDATYTDKLIF
- TRDD3 TRDJ1 TRDV1 TGTGCCCTTGGGGAACCACCGTTATTCTGGCCCTGTGCTGGGGGATACTCATACACCGACAAACTCATCTTT CALGEPPLFWPCAGGYSYTDKLIF
- - TRDJ1 TRDV1 TGTGCCCTTGGGAACCTTCCAGGCGGCTGGGGGCAGTACACCGATAAACTCATCTTT CALGNLPGGWGQYTDKLIF
many TRDD2 TRDJ1 TRDV1 TGTGCTCTTGGGGAACTCTGTGTTCCTACAGTCTCGGGGTGGATTTACACCGATAAACTCATCTTT CALGELCVPTVSGWIYTDKLIF
many TRDD3 TRDJ3 TRDV2 TGTGCCTGTGATACTGGGGGATACCCCTGGGACACCCGACAGATGTTTTTC CACDTGGYPWDTRQMFF
few - TRDJ1 TRDV1 TGTGCTCTTGGGGAACTAGCTCCGAACTCGGTTGCACGTGGGGGTAAACTCATCTTT CALGELAPNSVARGGKLIF
medium-sized - TRDJ1 TRDV1 TGTGCTCTTGGGGAAAAAAGGAGTCATGGTAAGCTCATCTTT CALGEKRSHGKLIF